This record concerns one T cell receptor beta chain sequence. Antigen: not known. This specimen belongs to a study of PD-1 blockade in mismatch repair-deficient tumors. Study as a whole: All were previously treated, progressing patients with about 11 mismatch repair-deficient cancer types. Study-wide points: Rapid post-treatment expansion, then contraction, generally preceding radiologic response, marked tumor-resident clones.

Deletions cut 0 bases from V and 6 bases from J, with 11 bases between. CDR1 and CDR2 from the germline V gene are LGHNA and YSLEER. This CDR3 has 14 amino acids. Sequencing was performed with immunoSEQ multiplex PCR; in TCRdb, only in-frame clones are kept and a portion is missing. Seen here are 75,000 to 80,000 clones, 80% to 90% observed once, and the top ten hold roughly 6%. All patients were mismatch repair deficient, assessed by either PCR or immunohistochemistry. TCRs were sequenced from a few patients responding to pembrolizumab. Sequences were derived from peripheral blood, sampled 44 weeks after starting pembrolizumab. This rearrangement joins TRBV4-3 to TRBJ1-2, with unresolved D. The source of this sequence is an adult with mismatch repair-deficient cancer. As DNA, the CDR3 is TGCGCCAGCAGCCAAGACCCGGGTGACGATGGCTACACCTTC. Translation gives CASSQDPGDDGYTF.